One and the same sample provided the 15 T cell receptor beta chains below, sequenced in a study of cytomegalovirus exposure and HLA in healthy donors. PCR involved 60 Vbeta and 13 Jbeta primers. The table came from immunoSEQ multiplex PCR; TCRdb's copy has only in-frame clones and leaves some out. The data hold over 65,000 clones, with approximately 71% observed a single time. What was sequenced was PBMCs. These TCRs come from a man aged 60 to 69 in good health and CMV-seropositive.

This clone has only one observation. The chain combines TRBV11-3 with TRBJ2-7, with D hard to call. This CDR3 region has 14 residues. The V gene lost 1 base and the J gene lost 1 base, with 8 bases spanning the gap. In germline, CDR1 is SGHNT, CDR2 YENEEA. CDR3 loop: CASSLGGRSYEQYF. In DNA form, the CDR3 reads TGTGCCAGCAGCTTAGGTGGCAGATCCTACGAGCAGTACTTC.

This chain joins TRBV9 and TRBJ2-3; 13 bases match TRBD2. The CDR3 is 15 amino acids. J was trimmed by 6 bases and V by 4 bases; bases with no gene match: 5. The germline CDR1 and CDR2 sequences are SGDLS and YYNGEE. The CDR3 nucleotides are TGTGCCAGCAGCTACACTAGCGGGAGGGCCGATACGCAGTATTTT. As protein: CASSYTSGRADTQYF.

The J gene is TRBJ2-2, the V gene TRBV6-1; a weak D match, TRBD2 (6 bases). V was clipped by 6 bases and J by 2 bases, with 10 bases between them. The CDR3 is 14 amino acids. In germline, CDR1 is MNHNS, CDR2 SASEGT. The CDR3 DNA follows: TGTGCCAGCAGGGGGACTTTCAACACCGGGGAGCTGTTTTTT. It translates to CASRGTFNTGELFF.

The rearrangement joins TRBV29-1 to TRBJ2-2; TRBD1 might be the D (7 bases). Germline-derived CDR1 and CDR2 are SQVTM and ANQGSEA. This CDR3 region has 16 residues. V lost 3 bases and J 5 bases, leaving 19 bases between the germline ends. For the CDR3, the DNA is TGCAGCGTTGACGGGCAGGGGGGACGAGGTACCGGGGAGCTGTTTTTT. Amino acid sequence: CSVDGQGGRGTGELFF.

This clone was counted between two and nine times. This chain connects TRBV5-1 to TRBJ2-7, with TRBD1 as a possible D gene (5 bases). Trimming cost V 3 bases and J 1 base, with 14 bases left between them. Per the germline V gene, CDR1 is SGHRS and CDR2 is YFSETQ. CDR3 length: 15 amino acids. The chain's CDR3 is CASSSGSYSSYEQYF. The DNA for the CDR3 is TGCGCCAGCAGCTCAGGGTCCTACTCTTCCTACGAGCAGTACTTC. Full variable domain (rest looked up from reference TRBV5-1 and TRBJ2-7): KAGVTQTPRYLIKTRGQQVTLSCSPISGHRSVSWYQQTPGQGLQFLFEYFSETQRNKGNFPGRFSGRQFSNSRSEMNVSTLELGDSALYLCASSSGSYSSYEQYFGPGTRLTVT.

This clone was seen once. J is TRBJ1-1 and V is TRBV29-1; D is ambiguous. The germline V gene encodes CDR1 SQVTM and CDR2 ANQGSEA. This CDR3 contains 14 residues. The V and J ends lost 0 bases and 3 bases respectively, with 11 bases between them. The chain's CDR3 is CSVEEGGPHTEAFF. DNA for the CDR3: TGCAGCGTTGAAGAGGGAGGGCCCCACACTGAAGCTTTCTTT.

The table lists this clone with a count of one. This chain joins TRBV5-5 and TRBJ2-7; D not certain. The CDR3 consists of 13 residues. Trimming took off 1 base at V and 0 bases at J, with 5 bases between the two ends. Germline V CDR1 and CDR2: SGHKS, YYEKEE (reference sequence). This CDR3 reads CASSLYSSYEQYF. The CDR3 DNA reads TGTGCCAGCAGCTTGTACAGCTCCTACGAGCAGTACTTC.

The gene calls are TRBV5-6 and TRBJ1-5; the D is unclear. This CDR3 has 15 amino acids. The V and J ends lost 1 base and 0 bases respectively, with 8 bases between them. The V gene's germline CDR1 is SGHDT and CDR2 YYEEEE. DNA of the CDR3: TGTGCCAGCAGCTTGTATAGAAATAGCAATCAGCCCCAGCATTTT. The encoded protein is CASSLYRNSNQPQHF.

The V call is TRBV5-1, the J call TRBJ2-3; a weak D match, TRBD1 (6 bases). The CDR3 spans 15 residues. V was trimmed by 2 bases and J by 0 bases, leaving 10 bases between them. CDR1 and CDR2 from the germline V gene are SGHRS and YFSETQ. CDR3 nucleotide sequence: TGCGCCAGCAGCTTCCCAACAGGGAGCACAGATACGCAGTATTTT. As protein: CASSFPTGSTDTQYF.

The chain employs TRBV11-1 and TRBJ2-6; 8 bases match TRBD1. The CDR3 runs to 16 residues. Trimming took 2 bases from V and 5 from J; bases not matched to a gene: 5. CDR1 is SGHAT and CDR2 is FQDESV in the germline V gene (reference sequence). The DNA for the CDR3 is TGTGCCAGCAGCTTAATCGGACAGGGTTGGGCCAACGTCCTGACTTTC. It yields the protein CASSLIGQGWANVLTF.

In this sample, this clone turned up a few times. This rearrangement joins TRBV7-8 to TRBJ2-2; TRBD2 matches 9 bases. The germline V gene has CDR1 SGHVS and CDR2 FQNEAQ. The CDR3 spans 17 residues. J lost 6 bases, V lost 5 bases, and 13 bases had no gene match. CDR3 region: CASSAPGLALSSGELFF. The DNA for the CDR3 is TGTGCCAGCAGCGCACCGGGACTAGCTTTATCGTCCGGGGAGCTGTTTTTT.

The V gene is TRBV5-6, the J gene TRBJ1-6; 10 bases match TRBD1. Germline CDR1 and CDR2: SGHDT and YYEEEE. Unmatched junction bases numbered 4, after V lost 1 base and J lost 0 bases. This CDR3 spans 18 amino acids. This CDR3 reads CASSLYWDRGSYNSPLHF. The CDR3 bases are TGTGCCAGCAGCTTGTACTGGGACAGGGGCTCCTATAATTCACCCCTCCACTTT. Based on the CDR3 plus reference TRBV5-6 and TRBJ1-6, the full variable domain is DAGVTQSPTHLIKTRGQQVTLRCSPKSGHDTVSWYQQALGQGPQFIFQYYEEEERQRGNFPDRFSGHQFPNYSSELNVNALLLGDSALYLCASSLYWDRGSYNSPLHFGNGTRLTVT.

The chain carries TRBV29-1 and TRBJ2-1; D unclear. Germline V gene sequence: CDR1 SQVTM, CDR2 ANQGSEA. Trimming pared 2 bases from V and 0 bases from J, leaving 14 bases between. This CDR3 has 16 amino acids. Here the CDR3 reads CSVESGIVSSYNEQFF. The CDR3 region has the DNA TGCAGCGTTGAATCGGGTATAGTGAGCTCCTACAATGAGCAGTTCTTC.

The V call is TRBV7-2, the J call TRBJ1-3; TRBD1 is a possible D gene (5 bases). This CDR3 has 15 residues. CDR1 SGHTA and CDR2 FQGNSA come from the germline V gene. V was trimmed by 2 bases and J by 2 bases, leaving 10 bases between them. In DNA form, the CDR3 reads TGTGCCAGCAGCTTACAGGGTAGTACTGGAAACACCATATATTTT. Amino acids: CASSLQGSTGNTIYF.

The chain has TRBV10-1 and TRBJ2-5; possibly TRBD1 for D (5 bases). The last part of the DNA fits TRBJ2-7 better; the J call may be wrong. This CDR3 spans 12 amino acids. Germline lookup yields CDR1 WNHNN and CDR2 SYGVQD (reference sequence). This chain's CDR3 is CASNSTQGEQYF. CDR3 DNA: TGCGCCAGCAACTCGACTCAGGGCGAGCAGTACTTC.